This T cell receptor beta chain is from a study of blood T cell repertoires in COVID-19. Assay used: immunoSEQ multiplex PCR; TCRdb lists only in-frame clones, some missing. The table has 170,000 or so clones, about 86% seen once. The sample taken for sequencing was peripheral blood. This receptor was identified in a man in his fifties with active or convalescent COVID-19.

In DNA, the CDR3 is TGTGCCAGCAGCTTGGTTGCGGCCCTCTCTGGAAACACCATATATTTT. Translated: CASSLVAALSGNTIYF. The gene calls are TRBV5-8 and TRBJ1-3, with D hard to call. The ends were cut back, 0 bases at V and 0 bases at J, with 10 bases in the middle. The CDR3 loop spans 16 amino acids. Germline V CDR1 and CDR2: SGHTS, YDEGEE.